Listed below are T cell receptor beta chains from one sample, sequenced in a study of CD4 T cells in relation to SARS-CoV-2 and coronaviruses. Some clones are missing from TCRdb's copy, which holds only in-frame ones; the method was immunoSEQ multiplex PCR. The data contain tens of thousands of clones, under 90% of them singletons. These TCRs are of unknown antigen specificity. Sequenced sample: naive CD4+ T cells from PBMCs, cultured in vitro. These receptor sequences come from an adult with COVID-19. The CDR3 runs from the conserved cysteine through the conserved F or W. Fields, in order: J gene, D gene, clone size, V gene, CDR3 protein, CDR3 DNA. D genes are given only for firm matches. The listing skips clone size in some rows; elsewhere it reads once, few, many or a size class.

>TRBJ2-3|TRBD2|-|TRBV5-4
CASSLSSGSTDTQYF
TGTGCCAGCAGCTTGTCTAGCGGAAGCACAGATACGCAGTATTTT
>TRBJ2-3|TRBD1|-|TRBV4-3
CASSQGGTGRDTQYF
TGCGCCAGCAGCCAAGGTGGGACAGGCAGGGATACGCAGTATTTT
>TRBJ2-3|-|-|TRBV14
CASSQVLVGTDTQYF
TGTGCCAGCAGCCAAGTTTTAGTTGGCACAGATACGCAGTATTTT
>TRBJ1-6|-|-|TRBV6-5
CASTGGLNGSPLHF
TGTGCCAGCACCGGGGGACTGAACGGGTCACCCCTCCACTTT
>TRBJ2-2|-|-|TRBV3-1/TRBV3-2
CASSQGGRDTGELFF
TGTGCCAGCAGCCAAGGGGGTCGGGACACCGGGGAGCTGTTTTTT
>TRBJ2-1|-|-|TRBV6-1
CASSAQPGPPANEQFF
TGTGCCAGCAGTGCTCAACCGGGACCCCCCGCGAATGAGCAGTTCTTC
>TRBJ2-7|-|-|TRBV10-3
CAISEAVLTHEQYF
TGTGCCATCAGTGAAGCTGTGCTAACCCACGAGCAGTACTTC
>TRBJ2-7|TRBD2|-|TRBV6-1
CASSEAPEGGSYEQYF
TGTGCCAGCAGTGAAGCGCCAGAGGGAGGGTCCTACGAGCAGTACTTC
>TRBJ1-1|-|-|TRBV4-3
CASSRTVQMNTEAFF
TGCGCCAGCAGCAGGACAGTACAAATGAACACTGAAGCTTTCTTT
>TRBJ2-1|TRBD2|-|TRBV29-1
CSVRDYRKSSYNEQFF
TGCAGCGTTCGGGACTACCGAAAAAGCTCCTACAATGAGCAGTTCTTC
>TRBJ2-2|-|-|TRBV5-6
CASSLLQVATGELFF
TGTGCCAGCAGCTTATTGCAGGTAGCTACCGGGGAGCTGTTTTTT
>TRBJ2-1|TRBD2|-|TRBV9
CASSLSGRVVDEQFF
TGTGCCAGCAGCCTGAGCGGGAGGGTGGTAGATGAGCAGTTCTTC
>TRBJ1-5|-|once|TRBV7-9
CASSLGSVNSNQPQHF
TGTGCCAGCAGCTTAGGGTCCGTTAATAGCAATCAGCCCCAGCATTTT
>TRBJ2-7|-|-|TRBV5-4
CASSPRLGVTSYEQYF
TGTGCCAGCAGCCCCCGACTGGGGGTGACATCCTACGAGCAGTACTTC
>TRBJ2-2|-|few|TRBV7-2
CASRFQWEDAGELFF
TGTGCCAGCAGGTTCCAGTGGGAGGACGCCGGGGAGCTGTTTTTT
>TRBJ1-2|-|-|TRBV2
CASGGQRMSYTF
TGTGCCAGCGGTGGACAGCGTATGAGCTACACCTTC
>TRBJ2-3|-|-|TRBV5-1
CASSGGLPTDTQYF
TGCGCCAGCAGCGGGGGACTCCCCACAGATACGCAGTATTTT
>TRBJ2-3|TRBD2|once|TRBV9
CASSVWPAGEGNTQYF
TGTGCCAGCAGCGTATGGCCAGCGGGAGAGGGAAATACGCAGTATTTT
>TRBJ2-3|TRBD2|once|TRBV7-9
CASSLVRVSGKIRADTQYF
TGTGCCAGCAGCTTAGTCAGGGTTAGCGGGAAAATCAGGGCGGATACGCAGTATTTT
>TRBJ2-5|TRBD2|-|TRBV5-1
CASTELGTSGYQETQYF
TGCGCCAGCACGGAACTTGGCACTAGCGGGTACCAAGAGACCCAGTACTTC
>TRBJ2-3|-|-|TRBV11-2
CASSSSDGDTQYF
TGTGCCAGCAGCTCCTCCGACGGAGATACGCAGTATTTT
>TRBJ2-3|TRBD1|-|TRBV6-4
CASSEGTGGTDTQYF
TGTGCCAGCAGTGAGGGGACAGGGGGCACAGATACGCAGTATTTT
>TRBJ2-7|-|few|TRBV2
CASTRGTSRGYEQYF
TGTGCCAGCACCCGGGGAACTAGCAGGGGATACGAGCAGTACTTC
>TRBJ2-3|TRBD1|-|TRBV6-5
CASSYRGTGTDTQYF
TGTGCCAGCAGTTACCGAGGGACAGGGACAGATACGCAGTATTTT
>TRBJ2-7|-|-|TRBV27
CASSAIGIGLNNEQYF
TGTGCCAGCAGTGCGATCGGTATTGGACTGAATAACGAGCAGTACTTC
>TRBJ1-6|-|-|TRBV28
CASSSINSPLHF
TGTGCCAGCAGTTCCATAAATTCACCCCTCCACTTT
>TRBJ1-1|-|-|TRBV24-1
CATSDWDTDEAFF
TGTGCCACCAGTGATTGGGACACCGATGAAGCTTTCTTT
>TRBJ2-6|-|-|TRBV7-9
CASGPYSGANVLTF
TGTGCCAGCGGTCCCTACTCTGGGGCCAACGTCCTGACTTTC
>TRBJ1-4|-|-|TRBV29-1
CSVEWVKLFF
TGCAGCGTTGAATGGGTAAAACTGTTTTTT
>TRBJ1-5|TRBD1|-|TRBV27
CASRGQGGQPQHF
TGTGCCAGCAGGGGACAGGGTGGTCAGCCCCAGCATTTT